Detailed here is one TCR beta chain. Antigen specificity is unknown. Germline V gene lookup returns CDR1 SQVTM and CDR2 ANQGSEA. The CDR3 spans 15 residues. The data originate from a study of monozygotic twins with inflammatory bowel disease. TCRdb re-called the 5' RACE reads and catalogs CDR3 proteins one per entry, DNA excluded. Here the sample table reports 300,000 to 400,000 distinct CDR3 sequences. Donors each contributed one blood sample measuring 2.5 ml. Unfractionated whole blood yielded total RNA, and T cells were not sorted. Study results and caveats: There were differing immunosuppressive treatments, which may have added variability to patient repertoires. For IBD patients, clonotypes shared with others were fewer than for healthy twins, especially with disease activity.

V is TRBV29-1 and J is TRBJ2-1; lacking DNA, the TRBD2 call made by TCRdb goes unchecked. Material: blood. The sequence was obtained from a human donor with ulcerative colitis or Crohn's disease, or a healthy co-twin of an affected twin (not recorded which). The CDR3 sequence: CSVELEEGPYNEQFF.